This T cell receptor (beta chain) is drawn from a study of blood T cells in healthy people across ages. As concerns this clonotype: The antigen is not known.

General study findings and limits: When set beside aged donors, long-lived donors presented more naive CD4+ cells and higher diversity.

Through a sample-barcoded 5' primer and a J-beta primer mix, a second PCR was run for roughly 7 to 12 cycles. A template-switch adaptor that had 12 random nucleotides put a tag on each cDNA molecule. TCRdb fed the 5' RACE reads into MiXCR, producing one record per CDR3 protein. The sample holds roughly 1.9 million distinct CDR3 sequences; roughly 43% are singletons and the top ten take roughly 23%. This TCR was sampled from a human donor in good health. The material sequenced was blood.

The CDR3 DNA reads TGCAGCGTTGGGGGGGGACAGGGAGGAACCTACGAGCAGTACTTC. Translating gives CSVGGGQGGTYEQYF. The chain employs TRBV29-1 and TRBJ2-7, with TRBD1 identical over 9 bases. Germline V CDR1 and CDR2: SQVTM, ANQGSEA. Germline trimming cut 4 bases from V and 2 bases from J; bases unmatched to any gene: 9. The CDR3 extends over 15 amino acids.